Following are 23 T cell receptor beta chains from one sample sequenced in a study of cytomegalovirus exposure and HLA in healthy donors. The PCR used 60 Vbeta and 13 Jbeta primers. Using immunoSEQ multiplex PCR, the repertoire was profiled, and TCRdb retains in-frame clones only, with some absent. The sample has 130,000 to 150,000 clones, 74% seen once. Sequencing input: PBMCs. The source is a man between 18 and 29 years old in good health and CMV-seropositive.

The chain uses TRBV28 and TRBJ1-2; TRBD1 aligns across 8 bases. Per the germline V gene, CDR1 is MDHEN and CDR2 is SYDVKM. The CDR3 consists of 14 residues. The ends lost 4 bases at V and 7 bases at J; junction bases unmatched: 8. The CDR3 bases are TGTGCCAGCAGTTCTCCAGGGGGCGGCTTTGGCTACACCTTC. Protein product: CASSSPGGGFGYTF.

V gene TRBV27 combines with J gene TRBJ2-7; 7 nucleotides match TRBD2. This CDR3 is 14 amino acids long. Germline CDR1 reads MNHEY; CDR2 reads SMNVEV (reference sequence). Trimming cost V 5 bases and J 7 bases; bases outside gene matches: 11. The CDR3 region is CASSIRDYPGEQYF. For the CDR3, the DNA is TGTGCCAGCAGTATCCGGGACTATCCAGGGGAGCAGTACTTC.

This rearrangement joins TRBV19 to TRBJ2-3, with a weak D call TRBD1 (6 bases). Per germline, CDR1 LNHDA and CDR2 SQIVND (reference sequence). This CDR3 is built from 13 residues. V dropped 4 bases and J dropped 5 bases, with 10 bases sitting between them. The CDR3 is CASSNRERDTQYF. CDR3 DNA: TGTGCCAGTAGTAACAGGGAGAGAGATACGCAGTATTTT.

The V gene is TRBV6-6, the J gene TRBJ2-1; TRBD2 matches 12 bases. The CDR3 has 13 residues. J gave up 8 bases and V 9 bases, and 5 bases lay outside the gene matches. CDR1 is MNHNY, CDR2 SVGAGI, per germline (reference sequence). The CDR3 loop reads CASTSGGNDEQFF. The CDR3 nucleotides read TGTGCCAGTACTAGCGGGGGGAACGATGAGCAGTTCTTC.

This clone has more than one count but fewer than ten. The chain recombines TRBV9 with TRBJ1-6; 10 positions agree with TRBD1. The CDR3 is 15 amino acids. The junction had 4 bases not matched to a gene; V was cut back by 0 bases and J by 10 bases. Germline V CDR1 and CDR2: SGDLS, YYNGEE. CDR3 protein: CASSVGDRGGSPLHF. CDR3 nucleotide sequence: TGTGCCAGCAGCGTAGGGGACAGGGGCGGGTCACCCCTCCACTTT.

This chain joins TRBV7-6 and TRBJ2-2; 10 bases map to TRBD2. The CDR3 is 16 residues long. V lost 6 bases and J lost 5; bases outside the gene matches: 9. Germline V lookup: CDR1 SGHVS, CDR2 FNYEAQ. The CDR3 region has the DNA TGTGCCAGCAGTCCTAATCCGGGACTAGCGACCGGGGAGCTGTTTTTT. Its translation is CASSPNPGLATGELFF.

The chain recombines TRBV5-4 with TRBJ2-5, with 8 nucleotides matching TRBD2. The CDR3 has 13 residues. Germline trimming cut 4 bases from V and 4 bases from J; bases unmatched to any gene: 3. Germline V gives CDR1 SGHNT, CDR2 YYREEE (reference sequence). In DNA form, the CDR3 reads TGTGCCAGCAGCCCTCTAGCGGGAGAGACCCAGTACTTC. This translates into CASSPLAGETQYF.

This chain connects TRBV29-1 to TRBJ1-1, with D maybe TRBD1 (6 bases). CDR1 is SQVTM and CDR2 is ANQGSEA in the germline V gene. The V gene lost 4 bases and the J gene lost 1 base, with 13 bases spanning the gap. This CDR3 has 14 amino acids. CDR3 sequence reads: CSVGQGLTNTEAFF. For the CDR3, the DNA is TGCAGCGTTGGGCAGGGGCTGACGAACACTGAAGCTTTCTTT.

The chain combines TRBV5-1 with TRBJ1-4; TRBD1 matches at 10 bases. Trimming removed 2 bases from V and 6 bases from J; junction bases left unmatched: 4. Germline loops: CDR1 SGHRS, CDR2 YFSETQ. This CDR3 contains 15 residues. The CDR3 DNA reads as TGCGCCAGCAGCTTACTCGGGACAGGGGATGAAAAACTGTTTTTT. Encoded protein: CASSLLGTGDEKLFF.

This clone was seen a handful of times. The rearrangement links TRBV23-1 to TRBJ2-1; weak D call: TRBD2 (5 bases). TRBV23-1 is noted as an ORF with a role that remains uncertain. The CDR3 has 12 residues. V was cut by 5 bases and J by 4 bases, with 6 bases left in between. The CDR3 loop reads CASSEGYNEQFF. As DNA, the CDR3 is TGCGCCAGCAGTGAGGGTTACAATGAGCAGTTCTTC.

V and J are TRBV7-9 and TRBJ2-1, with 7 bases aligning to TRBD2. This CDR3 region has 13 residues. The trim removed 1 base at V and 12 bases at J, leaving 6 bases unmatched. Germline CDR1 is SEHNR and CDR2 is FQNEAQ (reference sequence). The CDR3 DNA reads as TGTGCCAGCAGCTTAGAGGGGCGGGAGACGCAGTTCTTC. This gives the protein CASSLEGRETQFF.

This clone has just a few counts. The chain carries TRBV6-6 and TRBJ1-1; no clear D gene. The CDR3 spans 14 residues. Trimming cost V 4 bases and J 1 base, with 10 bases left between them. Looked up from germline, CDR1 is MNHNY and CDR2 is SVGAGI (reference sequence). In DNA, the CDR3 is TGTGCCAGCAGTTCCAGAATTGCGAACACTGAAGCTTTCTTT. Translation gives CASSSRIANTEAFF.

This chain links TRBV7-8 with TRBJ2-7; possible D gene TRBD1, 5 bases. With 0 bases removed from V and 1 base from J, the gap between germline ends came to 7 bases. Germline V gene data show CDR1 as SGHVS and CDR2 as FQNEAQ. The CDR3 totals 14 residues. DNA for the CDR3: TGTGCCAGCAGCTTAGCGCCAGGGTCCTACGAGCAGTACTTC. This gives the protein CASSLAPGSYEQYF.

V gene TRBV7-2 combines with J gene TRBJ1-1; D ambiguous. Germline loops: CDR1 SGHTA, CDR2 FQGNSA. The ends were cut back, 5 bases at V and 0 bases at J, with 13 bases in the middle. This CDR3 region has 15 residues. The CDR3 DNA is TGTGCCAGCAGCCCCGATTCAGTGATGAACACTGAAGCTTTCTTT. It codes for CASSPDSVMNTEAFF. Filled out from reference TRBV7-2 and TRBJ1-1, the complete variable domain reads GAGVSQSPSNKVTEKGKDVELRCDPISGHTALYWYRQSLGQGLEFLIYFQGNSAPDKSGLPSDRFSAERTGGSVSTLTIQRTQQEDSAVYLCASSPDSVMNTEAFFGQGTRLTVV.

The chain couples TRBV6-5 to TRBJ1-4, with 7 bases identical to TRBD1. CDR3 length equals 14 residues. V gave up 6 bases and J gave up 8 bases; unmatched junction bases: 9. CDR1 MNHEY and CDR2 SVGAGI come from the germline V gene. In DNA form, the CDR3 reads TGTGCCAGCAGGAAGGGGGCGGGTGGGGAAAAACTGTTTTTT. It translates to CASRKGAGGEKLFF.

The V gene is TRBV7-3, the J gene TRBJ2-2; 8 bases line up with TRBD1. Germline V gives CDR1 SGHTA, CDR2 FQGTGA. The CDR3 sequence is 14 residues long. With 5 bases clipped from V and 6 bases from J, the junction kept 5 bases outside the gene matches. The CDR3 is CASSKDRGPGELFF. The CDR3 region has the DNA TGTGCCAGCAGCAAAGACAGGGGTCCCGGGGAGCTGTTTTTT.

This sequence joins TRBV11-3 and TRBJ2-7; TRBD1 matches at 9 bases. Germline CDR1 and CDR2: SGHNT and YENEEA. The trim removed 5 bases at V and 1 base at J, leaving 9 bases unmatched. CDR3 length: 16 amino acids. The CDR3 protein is CASSPGTGSISYEQYF. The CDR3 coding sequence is TGTGCCAGCAGCCCGGGGACAGGGAGCATTTCCTACGAGCAGTACTTC.

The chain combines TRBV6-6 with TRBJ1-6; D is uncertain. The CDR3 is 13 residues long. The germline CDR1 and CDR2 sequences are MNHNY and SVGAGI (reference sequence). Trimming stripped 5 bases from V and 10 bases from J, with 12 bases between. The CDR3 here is CASSQTHGSPLHF. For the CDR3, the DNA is TGTGCCAGCAGTCAGACACACGGATCACCCCTCCACTTT.

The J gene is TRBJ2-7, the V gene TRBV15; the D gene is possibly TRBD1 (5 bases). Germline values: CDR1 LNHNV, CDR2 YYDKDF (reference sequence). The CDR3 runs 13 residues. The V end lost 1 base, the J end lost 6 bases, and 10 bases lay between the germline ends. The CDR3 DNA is TGTGCCACCAGCAGAGCCAGGGTATCCGAGCAGTACTTC. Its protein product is CATSRARVSEQYF. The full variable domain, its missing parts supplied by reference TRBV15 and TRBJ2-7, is DAMVIQNPRYQVTQFGKPVTLSCSQTLNHNVMYWYQQKSSQAPKLLFHYYDKDFNNEADTPDNFQSRRPNTSFCFLDIRSPGLGDTAMYLCATSRARVSEQYFGPGTRLTVT.

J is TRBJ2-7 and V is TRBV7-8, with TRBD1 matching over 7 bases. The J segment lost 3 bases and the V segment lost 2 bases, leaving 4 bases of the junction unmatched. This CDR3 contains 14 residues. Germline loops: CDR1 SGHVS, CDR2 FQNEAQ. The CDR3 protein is CASSLRGQYYEQYF. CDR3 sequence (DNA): TGTGCCAGCAGCTTAAGGGGGCAGTACTACGAGCAGTACTTC.

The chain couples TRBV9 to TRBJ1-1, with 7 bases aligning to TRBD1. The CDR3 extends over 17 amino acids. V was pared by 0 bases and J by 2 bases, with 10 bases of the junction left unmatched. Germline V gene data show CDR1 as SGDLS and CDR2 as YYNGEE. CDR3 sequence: CASSVDPGHRGNTEAFF. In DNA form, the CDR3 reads TGTGCCAGCAGCGTAGACCCCGGCCACAGGGGCAACACTGAAGCTTTCTTT.

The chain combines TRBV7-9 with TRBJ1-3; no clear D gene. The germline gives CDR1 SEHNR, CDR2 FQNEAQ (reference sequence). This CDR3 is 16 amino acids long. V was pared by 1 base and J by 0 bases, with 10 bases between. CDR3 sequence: CASSLDAGGSGNTIYF. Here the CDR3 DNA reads TGTGCCAGCAGCTTAGACGCCGGCGGCTCTGGAAACACCATATATTTT.

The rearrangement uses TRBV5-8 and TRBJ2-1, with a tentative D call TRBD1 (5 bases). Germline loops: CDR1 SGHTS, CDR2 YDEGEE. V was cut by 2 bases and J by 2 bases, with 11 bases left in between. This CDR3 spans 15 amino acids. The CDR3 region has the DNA TGTGCCAGCAGCTTCGTAGGGGCCGCCTACAATGAGCAGTTCTTC. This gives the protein CASSFVGAAYNEQFF.